Listed here are 16 T cell receptor beta chains from one sample, sequenced in a study of blood T cell repertoires in COVID-19. Sequenced by immunoSEQ multiplex PCR; TCRdb stores in-frame clones only, minus some. The table lists approximately 70,000 clones, about 90% of them singletons. The specimen sequenced was peripheral blood. All receptors come from an elderly woman with active COVID-19.

This sequence joins TRBV30 and TRBJ1-6; possibly TRBD1 for D (5 bases). The CDR3 consists of 14 residues. Germline CDR1 GTSNPN, CDR2 SVGIG (reference sequence). With 4 bases removed from V and 6 bases from J, the gap between germline ends came to 13 bases. CDR3 in DNA: TGTGCCTGGACCGTAGGGGATACTAATTCACCCCTCCACTTT. Protein: CAWTVGDTNSPLHF.

The CDR3 reads CATSGTLAPYNEQFF. CDR3 DNA: TGTGCCACCAGCGGGACTCTTGCCCCCTACAATGAGCAGTTCTTC. J is TRBJ2-1 and V is TRBV15; TRBD2 is a possible D gene (6 bases). Germline V gene lookup returns CDR1 LNHNV and CDR2 YYDKDF (reference sequence). V shed 5 bases and J shed 2 bases, with 13 bases lying between them. This CDR3 contains 15 residues.

Written as DNA, the CDR3 is TGTGCCAGCAGCTTAACGGGTGGGACTGAGACCCAGTACTTC. It encodes CASSLTGGTETQYF. This chain uses TRBV7-3 with TRBJ2-5, with D possibly TRBD2 on 6 matching bases. The CDR3 runs to 14 residues. Germline-derived CDR1 and CDR2 are SGHTA and FQGTGA. V was pared by 0 bases and J by 5 bases, with 10 bases between.

CDR3 sequence reads: CASRNNRGEAFF. The CDR3 DNA reads as TGTGCCAGTAGGAACAACAGGGGAGAAGCTTTCTTT. V is TRBV19 and J is TRBJ1-1; 7 bases are shared with TRBD1. The V and J ends lost 6 bases and 8 bases, in that order; junction bases with no gene match: 6. Germline assignment: CDR1 LNHDA and CDR2 SQIVND (reference sequence). The CDR3 is made up of 12 amino acids.

This chain links TRBV6-5 with TRBJ1-1; a weak D match, TRBD1 (6 bases). V was shortened by 6 bases and J by 5 bases, with 16 bases between the two germline ends. Germline V CDR1 and CDR2: MNHEY, SVGAGI. The CDR3 is 14 amino acids. The CDR3 bases are TGTGCCAGCAGGGACCGTTCTAGGGGGACTGAAGCTTTCTTT. Residues: CASRDRSRGTEAFF.

The chain couples TRBV9 to TRBJ2-3, with 15 nucleotides matching TRBD2. Trimming removed 0 bases from V and 0 bases from J; junction bases left unmatched: 2. The CDR3 contains 18 residues. CDR1 is SGDLS and CDR2 is YYNGEE in the germline V gene. The CDR3 DNA reads as TGTGCCAGCAGCGTAGGGACTAGCGGGAGGGCAAGCACAGATACGCAGTATTTT. Translation: CASSVGTSGRASTDTQYF.

This clone was detected once. The chain has TRBV29-1 and TRBJ1-3; D is unresolved. Germline assignment: CDR1 SQVTM and CDR2 ANQGSEA. Trimming cost V 6 bases and J 0 bases, with 12 bases left between them. The CDR3 covers 14 residues. CDR3 amino acids: CSVRVTSSGNTIYF. The CDR3 bases are TGCAGCGTGCGGGTAACCAGCTCTGGAAACACCATATATTTT.

This chain links TRBV28 with TRBJ1-6; TRBD1 matches 8 bases. This CDR3 region has 17 residues. The junction had 5 bases not matched to a gene; V was cut back by 4 bases and J by 0 bases. Germline V CDR1 and CDR2: MDHEN, SYDVKM. For the CDR3, the DNA is TGTGCCAGCAGTTCCAACAGGGGGAGCTCCTATAATTCACCCCTCCACTTT. It codes for CASSSNRGSSYNSPLHF.

The chain links TRBV24-1 to TRBJ2-1, with 7 bases identical to TRBD2. Germline CDR1 KGHDR, CDR2 SFDVKD. The ends lost 2 bases at V and 6 bases at J; junction bases unmatched: 9. CDR3 length: 16 residues. CDR3 amino acids: CATSDSGRIMSNEQFF. CDR3 in DNA: TGTGCCACCAGTGATTCCGGGAGGATAATGAGCAATGAGCAGTTCTTC.

The rearrangement uses TRBV5-6 and TRBJ2-7; 12 bases match TRBD2. CDR1 and CDR2 from the germline V gene are SGHDT and YYEEEE. This CDR3 region has 17 residues. With 4 bases clipped from V and 2 bases from J, the junction kept 10 bases outside the gene matches. The CDR3 region is CASSPRLAGAPAYEQYF. CDR3 DNA: TGTGCCAGCAGCCCTAGACTAGCGGGAGCTCCTGCCTACGAGCAGTACTTC.

This clone was counted a single time. The chain recombines TRBV19 with TRBJ2-7, with TRBD1 identical over 7 bases. Germline V CDR1 and CDR2: LNHDA, SQIVND (reference sequence). The ends lost 5 bases at V and 2 bases at J; junction bases unmatched: 9. The CDR3 spans 15 residues. The CDR3: CASSPRTGLTYEQYF. The DNA of the CDR3 is TGTGCCAGTAGTCCTCGGACAGGCCTCACCTACGAGCAGTACTTC.

This clone was seen just once. This sequence joins TRBV18 and TRBJ1-6, with D unresolved. Germline V lookup: CDR1 KGHSH, CDR2 LQKENI. CDR3 size: 15 residues. V was trimmed by 0 bases and J by 7 bases, leaving 10 bases between them. Here the CDR3 DNA reads TGTGCCAGCTCACCACCCCTCGCAAGCAATTCACCCCTCCACTTT. Its translation is CASSPPLASNSPLHF.

The chain uses TRBV21-1 and TRBJ2-5; the table calls TRBD2, which could not be checked here. TRBV21-1 is a listed pseudogene. The CDR3 is made up of 13 amino acids. CDR3 region: CASSKSCQETQYF. Written as DNA, the CDR3 is TGTGCCAGCAGCAAATCCTGCCAAGAGACCCAGTACTTC.

This clone was picked up a small number of times. V and J are TRBV2 and TRBJ1-5, with D possibly TRBD1 on 6 matching bases. The CDR3 consists of 14 residues. V lost 5 bases to trimming and J lost 3 bases, with 11 bases between them. The germline V gene encodes CDR1 SNHLY and CDR2 FYNNEI. The CDR3 is CASSPYRDNQPQHF. The CDR3 coding sequence is TGTGCCAGCAGTCCCTACAGGGACAATCAGCCCCAGCATTTT.

The genes are TRBV28 and TRBJ1-4; 8 bases align to TRBD1. The CDR3 spans 14 residues. The trim removed 8 bases at V and 6 bases at J, leaving 8 bases unmatched. Per germline, CDR1 MDHEN and CDR2 SYDVKM. Written as DNA, the CDR3 is TGTGCCAGCCGGATCGACAGGGGATATGAAAAACTGTTTTTT. Protein: CASRIDRGYEKLFF. The entire variable domain, with the rest obtained from reference TRBV28 and TRBJ1-4, is as follows: DVKVTQSSRYLVKRTGEKVFLECVQDMDHENMFWYRQDPGLGLRLIYFSYDVKMKEKGDIPEGYSVSREKKERFSLILESASTNQTSMYLCASRIDRGYEKLFFGSGTQLSVL.

This chain uses TRBV7-9 with TRBJ2-1, with D possibly being TRBD1 (5 bases). Trimming removed 1 base from V and 8 bases from J, with 9 bases in between. The germline CDR1 and CDR2 sequences are SEHNR and FQNEAQ (reference sequence). The CDR3 has 13 residues. The CDR3 nucleotides are TGTGCCAGCAGCTTAGAAAGGGGCGATGAGCAGTTCTTC. Translating it yields CASSLERGDEQFF.